The 10 T cell receptor beta chains presented below share a single source sample, sequenced in a study of blood T cells in healthy people across ages. A J-beta primer mix and a sample-barcoded 5' primer were used in a second PCR of about 7 to 12 cycles. TCRdb analysed the 5' RACE reads with MiXCR anew, one entry per CDR3 protein. The profile shows fewer than 900,000 distinct CDR3 sequences, roughly 43% of them singletons. The sample taken for sequencing was blood. The receptors were sampled from a woman in her sixties in good health.

This clonotype was counted between two and nine times. The genes are TRBV20-1 and TRBJ2-2, with 12 bases fitting TRBD2. After removal of 1 base from V and 5 bases from J, the junction contained 5 bases not matched to a gene. Germline CDR1 DFQATT, CDR2 SNEGSKA (reference sequence). This CDR3 region has 16 residues. The CDR3: CSARASGRARTGELFF. In DNA, the CDR3 is TGCAGTGCTAGAGCTAGCGGGAGGGCCCGGACCGGGGAGCTGTTTTTT.

This clonotype was recorded a few times. The chain employs TRBV9 and TRBJ2-1; tentative D call: TRBD1 (6 bases). Germline assignment: CDR1 SGDLS and CDR2 YYNGEE. V was clipped by 4 bases and J by 5 bases, with 10 bases between them. The CDR3 is made up of 13 amino acids. CDR3 sequence reads: CASSPSGDNEQFF. The CDR3 coding sequence is TGTGCCAGCAGCCCTTCAGGGGACAATGAGCAGTTCTTC.

This clonotype was observed a single time. The chain uses TRBV3-1 and TRBJ2-2; D uncertain. Deletions cut 1 base from V and 8 bases from J, with 2 bases between. This CDR3 contains 11 residues. CDR1 is LGHDT and CDR2 is YNNKEL in the germline V gene (reference sequence). The CDR3 region has the DNA TGTGCCAGCAGCCAAGGGGGGGAGCTGTTTTTT. Protein product: CASSQGGELFF. Supplemented by reference TRBV3-1 and TRBJ2-2, the full variable domain reads DTAVSQTPKYLVTQMGNDKSIKCEQNLGHDTMYWYKQDSKKFLKIMFSYNNKELIINETVPNRFSPKSPDKAHLNLHINSLELGDSAVYFCASSQGGELFFGEGSRLTVL.

This clonotype was found many times. The rearrangement joins TRBV4-2 to TRBJ2-7, with D possibly being TRBD2 (6 bases). The CDR3 length is 14 residues. Between the trimmed V and J ends, which lost 1 base and 2 bases, there was a span of 9 bases. Germline loops: CDR1 LGHNA, CDR2 YNFKEQ. The CDR3 DNA reads TGTGCCAGCAGCCAAGGGGACTGGCCCTACGAGCAGTACTTC. Protein product: CASSQGDWPYEQYF.

V and J are TRBV9 and TRBJ2-7; D not certain. Germline V gene data show CDR1 as SGDLS and CDR2 as YYNGEE. The CDR3 length is 14 residues. V dropped 4 bases and J dropped 1 base, with 12 bases sitting between them. The CDR3 nucleotides are TGTGCCAGCAGCCCCACGGTACTTTCCTACGAGCAGTACTTC. Its translation: CASSPTVLSYEQYF. Full variable domain (missing parts from reference TRBV9 and TRBJ2-7): DSGVTQTPKHLITATGQRVTLRCSPRSGDLSVYWYQQSLDQGLQFLIQYYNGEERAKGNILERFSAQQFPDLHSELNLSSLELGDSALYFCASSPTVLSYEQYFGPGTRLTVT.

This clonotype has ten or more counts. This chain uses TRBV7-2 with TRBJ2-5, with 8 bases lining up with TRBD2. The V segment lost 0 bases and the J segment 2 bases; nucleotides outside the gene matches: 2. There are 15 residues in the CDR3. Per the germline V gene, CDR1 is SGHTA and CDR2 is FQGNSA. The CDR3 is CASSLAASGQETQYF. Here the CDR3 DNA reads TGTGCCAGCAGCTTAGCGGCTAGCGGGCAAGAGACCCAGTACTTC. Looking up the rest from reference TRBV7-2 and TRBJ2-5 gives the full variable domain: GAGVSQSPSNKVTEKGKDVELRCDPISGHTALYWYRQSLGQGLEFLIYFQGNSAPDKSGLPSDRFSAERTGGSVSTLTIQRTQQEDSAVYLCASSLAASGQETQYFGPGTRLLVL.

Concerning this clonotype: A read error may explain this, as a much larger clone is one base away. The chain uses TRBV11-2 and TRBJ2-3, with TRBD1 identical over 7 bases. The germline V gene encodes CDR1 SGHAT and CDR2 FQNNGV. The CDR3 is made up of 14 amino acids. The CDR3 region is CVSSPGQATDTQYF. CDR3 DNA sequence: TGTGTCAGCAGCCCCGGACAGGCCACAGATACGCAGTATTTT.

V is TRBV9 and J is TRBJ2-2; possible D gene TRBD2, 6 bases. From germline, CDR1 is SGDLS and CDR2 YYNGEE. Trimming stripped 1 base from V and 7 bases from J, with 11 bases between. This CDR3 contains 14 residues. CDR3 sequence: CASSVRLVGGELFF. Here the CDR3 DNA reads TGTGCCAGCAGCGTAAGACTAGTGGGCGGGGAGCTGTTTTTT.

CDR3 in DNA: TGCAGTGCTGTTCAGATGAACACTGAAGCTTTCTTT. It codes for CSAVQMNTEAFF. The chain recombines TRBV20-1 with TRBJ1-1; no firm D call. The germline V gene encodes CDR1 DFQATT and CDR2 SNEGSKA (reference sequence). The CDR3 covers 12 residues. V gave up 5 bases and J gave up 0 bases, with 7 bases separating them.

This clonotype has a single count. The genes are TRBV12-3 or TRBV12-4 and TRBJ1-2; a weak D match, TRBD1 (5 bases). The CDR3 loop spans 13 amino acids. Trimming stripped 6 bases from V and 3 bases from J, with 11 bases between. The CDR3 nucleotides read TGTGCCAGCAGCATACAGGTCCACTATGGCTACACCTTC. It yields the protein CASSIQVHYGYTF.